The clone carrying this T cell receptor beta chain was detected once. This table comes from immunoSEQ multiplex PCR, and its TCRdb copy is limited to in-frame clones, with some not included. The table records about 480,000 clones, over 75% of them present only once. The study drew participants aged about 18 to 89 years from 20 to 30 US areas. The record originates from a study of blood T cell repertoires in COVID-19. In germline, CDR1 is SGHNT, CDR2 YYREEE (reference sequence). The V end was cut by 2 bases, the J end by 0 bases, with 8 bases between. This CDR3 is built from 14 residues. The chain employs TRBV5-4 and TRBJ2-5, with D possibly TRBD2 on 6 matching bases. The material sequenced was PBMCs or T cells enriched from blood (not recorded which). This TCR was sampled from a woman in her thirties or forties who had recovered from COVID-19. CDR3 DNA sequence: TGTGCCAGCAGCTTTCGCGGGAACCAAGAGACCCAGTACTTC. Encoded protein: CASSFRGNQETQYF.